This T cell receptor beta chain stems from a study of T cell responses to AZD1222 COVID-19 vaccine. For the study at large: Researchers grouped second doses given at about 4 or about 12 weeks into one pool.

Broader study findings: Distributed over spike, vaccine-associated CD4 TCRs predominated at 160-218 and 743-854. Repertoires were collected only later (after the peak T cell response had occurred). Unmutated variant regions are reportedly the target of nearly half of TCRs that are spike-specific.

Germline CDR1 reads WNHNN; CDR2 reads SYGVQD (reference sequence). Trimming pared 4 bases from V and 5 bases from J, leaving 9 bases between. The CDR3 runs to 13 residues. With respect to this clone: Its antigen is as yet unknown.

TCRdb keeps only in-frame clones here, not all; method: immunoSEQ multiplex PCR. The sample has over 100,000 clones, around 90% seen once. The sequence was obtained from an adult in good health. The rearrangement links TRBV10-1 to TRBJ2-1; no definite D call. The specimen comprised peripheral blood, sampled on day 0 of AZD1222 vaccination. CDR3 region: CASSVSHNNEQFF. In DNA, the CDR3 is TGCGCCAGCAGTGTCTCCCATAACAATGAGCAGTTCTTC.